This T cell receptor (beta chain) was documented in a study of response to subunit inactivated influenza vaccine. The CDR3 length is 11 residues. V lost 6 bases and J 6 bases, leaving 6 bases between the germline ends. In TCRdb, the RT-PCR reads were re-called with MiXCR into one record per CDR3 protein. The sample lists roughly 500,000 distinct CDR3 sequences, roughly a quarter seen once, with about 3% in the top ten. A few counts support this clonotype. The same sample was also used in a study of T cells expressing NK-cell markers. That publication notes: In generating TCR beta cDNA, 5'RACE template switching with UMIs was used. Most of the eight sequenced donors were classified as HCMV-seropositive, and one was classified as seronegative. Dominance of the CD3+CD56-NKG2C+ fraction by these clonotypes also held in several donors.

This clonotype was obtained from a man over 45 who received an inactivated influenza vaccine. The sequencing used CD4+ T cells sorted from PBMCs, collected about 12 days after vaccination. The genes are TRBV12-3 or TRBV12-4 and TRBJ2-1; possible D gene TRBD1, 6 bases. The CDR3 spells CASRQGNEQFF. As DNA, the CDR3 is TGTGCCAGCAGACAGGGCAATGAGCAGTTCTTC.